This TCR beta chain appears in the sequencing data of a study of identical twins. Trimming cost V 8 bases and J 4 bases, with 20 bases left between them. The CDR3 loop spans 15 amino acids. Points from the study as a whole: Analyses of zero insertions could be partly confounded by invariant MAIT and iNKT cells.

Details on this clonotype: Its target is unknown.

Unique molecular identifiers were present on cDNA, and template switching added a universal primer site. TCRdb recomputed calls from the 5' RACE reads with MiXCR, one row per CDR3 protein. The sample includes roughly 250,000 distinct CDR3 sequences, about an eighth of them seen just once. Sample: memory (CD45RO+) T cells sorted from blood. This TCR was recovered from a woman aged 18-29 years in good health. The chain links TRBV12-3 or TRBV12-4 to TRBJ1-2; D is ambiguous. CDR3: CASRDMGRSSYGYTF. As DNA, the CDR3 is TGTGCCAGCCGCGATATGGGCAGGTCGTCCTATGGCTACACCTTC.